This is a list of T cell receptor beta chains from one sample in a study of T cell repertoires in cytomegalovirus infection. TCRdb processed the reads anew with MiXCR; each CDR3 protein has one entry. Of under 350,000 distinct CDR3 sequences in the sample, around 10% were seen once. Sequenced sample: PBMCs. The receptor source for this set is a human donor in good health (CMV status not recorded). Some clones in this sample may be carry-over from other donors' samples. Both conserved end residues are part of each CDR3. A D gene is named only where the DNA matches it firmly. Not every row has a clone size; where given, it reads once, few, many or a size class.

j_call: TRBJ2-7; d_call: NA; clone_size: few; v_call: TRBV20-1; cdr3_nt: TGCAGTGCTACACAGGGTGCAGATCTCTACGAGCAGTACTTC; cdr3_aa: CSATQGADLYEQYF
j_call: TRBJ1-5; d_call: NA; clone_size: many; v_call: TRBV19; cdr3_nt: TGTGCCAGTACAGACAGGTATAGCAATCAGCCCCAGCATTTT; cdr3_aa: CASTDRYSNQPQHF
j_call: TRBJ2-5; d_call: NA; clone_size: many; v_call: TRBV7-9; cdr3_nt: TGTGCCAGCAGCCCAGGGGCAGGGGCTCCAGAGACCCAGTACTTC; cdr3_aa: CASSPGAGAPETQYF
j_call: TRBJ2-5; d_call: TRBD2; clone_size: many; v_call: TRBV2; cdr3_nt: TGTGCCAGCGGGGGGGGACGACTCCAAGAGACCCAGTACTTC; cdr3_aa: CASGGGRLQETQYF
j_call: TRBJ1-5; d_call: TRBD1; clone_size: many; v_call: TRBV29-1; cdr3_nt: TGCAGCGCCTCCGGGACAGGGGTAGGACAGCCCCAGCATTTT; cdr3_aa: CSASGTGVGQPQHF
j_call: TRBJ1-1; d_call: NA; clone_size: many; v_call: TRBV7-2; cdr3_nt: TGTGCCAGCATCCCCCCGTTGAGGAAAGTTGAAGCTTTCTTT; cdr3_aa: CASIPPLRKVEAFF
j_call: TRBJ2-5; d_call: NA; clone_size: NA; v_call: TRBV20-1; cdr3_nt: TGCAGTGCGGGTACTATAAAAGGACAGCAAGAGACCCAGTACTTC; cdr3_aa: CSAGTIKGQQETQYF
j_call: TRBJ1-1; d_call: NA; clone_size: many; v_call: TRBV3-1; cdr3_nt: TGTGCCAGCAGTCACACAGGGCCTTTGAACACTGAAGCTTTCTTT; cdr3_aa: CASSHTGPLNTEAFF
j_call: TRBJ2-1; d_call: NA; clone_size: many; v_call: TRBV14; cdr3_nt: TGTGCCAGCAGCCCGTTTCTGGGGGGCCCCTCGAGAAATGAGCAGTTCTTC; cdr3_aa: CASSPFLGGPSRNEQFF
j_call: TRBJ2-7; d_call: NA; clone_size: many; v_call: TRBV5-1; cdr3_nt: TGCGCCAGCAGCTTGCATCAGGGCCACTCCTACGAGCAGTACTTC; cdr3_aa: CASSLHQGHSYEQYF
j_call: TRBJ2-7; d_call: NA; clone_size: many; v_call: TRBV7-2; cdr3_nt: TGTGCCAGCAGCTTGCAGGGGGGAAATCCCTACGAGCAGTACTTC; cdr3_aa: CASSLQGGNPYEQYF
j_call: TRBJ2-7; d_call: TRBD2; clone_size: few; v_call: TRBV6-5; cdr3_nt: TGTGCCAGCAGTAATCCGGGACTAAGCTACGAGCAGTACTTC; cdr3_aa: CASSNPGLSYEQYF
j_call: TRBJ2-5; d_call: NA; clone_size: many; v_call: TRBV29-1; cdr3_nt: TGCAGCGTCCTCTATTTGACCCAGTACTTC; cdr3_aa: CSVLYLTQYF
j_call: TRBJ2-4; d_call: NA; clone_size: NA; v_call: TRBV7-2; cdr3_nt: TGTGCCAGCGTTAGACCCTCTCAAAAAAACATTCAGTACTTC; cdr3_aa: CASVRPSQKNIQYF
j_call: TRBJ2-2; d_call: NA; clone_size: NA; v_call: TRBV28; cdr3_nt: TGTGCCAGCAGCGCAACCGGGAAGCTGTTTTTT; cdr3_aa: CASSATGKLFF
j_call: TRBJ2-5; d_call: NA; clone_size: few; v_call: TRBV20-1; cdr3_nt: TGCAGTGCTAATATATGGCCCGGAGGGGAGACCCAGTACTTC; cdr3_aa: CSANIWPGGETQYF
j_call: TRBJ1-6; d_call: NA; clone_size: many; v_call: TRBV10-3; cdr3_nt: TGTGCCATCAGTGAGTACGGACAGCAGTATAATTCACCCCTCCACTTT; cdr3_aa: CAISEYGQQYNSPLHF
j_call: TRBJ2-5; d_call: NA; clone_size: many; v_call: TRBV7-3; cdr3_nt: TGTGCCAGCAGCTTTGACGGAGAGACCCAGTACTTC; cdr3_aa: CASSFDGETQYF
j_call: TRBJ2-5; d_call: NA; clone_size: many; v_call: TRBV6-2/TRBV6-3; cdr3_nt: TGTGCCAGCAGTTACTCAGGGCGGACCCAGTACTTC; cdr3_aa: CASSYSGRTQYF
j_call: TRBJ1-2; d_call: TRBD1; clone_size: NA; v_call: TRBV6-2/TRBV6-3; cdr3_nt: TGTGCCAGCAGTAACCGGGACAGGGATGGCTACACCTTC; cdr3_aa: CASSNRDRDGYTF
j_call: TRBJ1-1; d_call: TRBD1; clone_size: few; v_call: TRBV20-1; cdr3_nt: TGCAGTGCTACAGGGGACAGGGCTACCAACACTGAAGCTTTCTTT; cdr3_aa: CSATGDRATNTEAFF
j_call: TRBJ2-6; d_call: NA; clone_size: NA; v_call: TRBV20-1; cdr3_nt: TGCAGTGCTAGAGGCAGACCCTCTGGGGCCAACGTCCTGACTTTC; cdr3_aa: CSARGRPSGANVLTF
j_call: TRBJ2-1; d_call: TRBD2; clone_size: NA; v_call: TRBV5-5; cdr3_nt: TGTGCCAGCAGCCGTTGGGAGGGCGGCTCCTACAATGAGCAGTTCTTC; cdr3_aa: CASSRWEGGSYNEQFF
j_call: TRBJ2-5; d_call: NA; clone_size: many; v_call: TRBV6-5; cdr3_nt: TGTGCCAGCAGGTCGGGACAGACCCAGTACTTC; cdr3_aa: CASRSGQTQYF
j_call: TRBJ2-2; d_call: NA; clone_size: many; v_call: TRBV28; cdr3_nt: TGTGCCAGCAGTTCACTCATACAGAAGAACACCGGGGAGCTGTTTTTT; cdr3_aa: CASSSLIQKNTGELFF
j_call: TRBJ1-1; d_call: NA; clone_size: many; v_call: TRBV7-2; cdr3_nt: TGTGCCAGCAGCTTACGGGGGAAATTGGGCACTGAAGCTTTCTTT; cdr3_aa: CASSLRGKLGTEAFF
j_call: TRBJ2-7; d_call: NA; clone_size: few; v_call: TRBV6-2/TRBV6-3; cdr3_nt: TGTGCCGGCGCCCTGGGAGGCTCCTACGAGCAGTACTTC; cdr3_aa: CAGALGGSYEQYF
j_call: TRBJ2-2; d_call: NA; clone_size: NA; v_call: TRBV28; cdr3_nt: TGTGCCAGCAGCCCCGGGACACAGGCCGGGGAGCTGTTTTTT; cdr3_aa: CASSPGTQAGELFF
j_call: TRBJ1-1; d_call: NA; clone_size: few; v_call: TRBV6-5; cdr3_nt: TGTGCCAGCCGGGACCTCCGACTGAACACTGAAGCTTTCTTT; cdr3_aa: CASRDLRLNTEAFF
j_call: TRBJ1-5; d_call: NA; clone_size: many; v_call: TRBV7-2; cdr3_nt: TGTGCCAGCAGCCGGGACTCAAATCAGCCCCAGCATTTT; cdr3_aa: CASSRDSNQPQHF
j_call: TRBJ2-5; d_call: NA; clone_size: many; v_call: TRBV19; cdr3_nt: TGTGCCAGTAGTACAGGGGTGCGGGAGACCCAGTACTTC; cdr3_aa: CASSTGVRETQYF
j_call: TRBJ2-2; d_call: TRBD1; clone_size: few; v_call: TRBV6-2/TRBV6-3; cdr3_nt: TGTGCCAGCAGTCGGGACCCCGGGACAGGGGTAGTAACCGGGGAGCTGTTTTTT; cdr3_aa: CASSRDPGTGVVTGELFF
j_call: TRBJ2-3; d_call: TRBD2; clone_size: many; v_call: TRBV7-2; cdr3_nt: TGTGCCAGCAGCTTAGTAGCGGGGGGGTTTACAGATACGCAGTATTTT; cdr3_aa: CASSLVAGGFTDTQYF
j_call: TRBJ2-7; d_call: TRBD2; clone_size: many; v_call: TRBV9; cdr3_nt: TGTGCCAGCAGCCCCAGCGGGGGGGCCTCCTACGAGCAGTACTTC; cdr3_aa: CASSPSGGASYEQYF
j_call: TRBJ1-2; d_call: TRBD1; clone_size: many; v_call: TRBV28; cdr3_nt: TGTGCCGCAGCTTGGACAGGGACCTATGGCTACACCTTC; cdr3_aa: CAAAWTGTYGYTF
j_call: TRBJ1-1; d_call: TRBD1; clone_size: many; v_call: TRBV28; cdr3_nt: TGTGCCAGCAGTTCCGGACAGGGCCGAGAAGCTTTCTTT; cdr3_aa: CASSSGQGREAFF
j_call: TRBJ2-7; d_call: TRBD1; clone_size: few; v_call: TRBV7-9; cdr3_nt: TGTGCCAGCAGCTTGCCGGGACAGGGACCCTACGAGCAGTACTTC; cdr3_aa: CASSLPGQGPYEQYF
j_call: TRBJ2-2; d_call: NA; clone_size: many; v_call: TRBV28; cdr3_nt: TGTGCCAGCAGCCCAAGGACAGCTACGAACACCGGGGAGCTGTTTTTT; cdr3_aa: CASSPRTATNTGELFF
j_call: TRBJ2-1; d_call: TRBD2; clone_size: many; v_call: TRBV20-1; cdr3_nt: TGCAGTGCTAGAGCCGCCGGGACTAGTGGTTTCAATGAGCAGTTCTTC; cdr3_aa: CSARAAGTSGFNEQFF
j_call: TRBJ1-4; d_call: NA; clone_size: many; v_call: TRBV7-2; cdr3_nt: TGTGCCAGCAGCGGGGCTTTTGGTGAAAAACTGTTTTTT; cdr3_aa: CASSGAFGEKLFF